This record concerns one TCR beta chain sequence. The antigen it binds to is not known. The sample holds no much larger clone one base away, and base qualities are not on file. This record comes from a study of blood T cell repertoires in COVID-19 (TCRdb year 2020). Context from the whole study: The collaborator samples originated in the United States, Italy and Spain and spanned the acute and convalescent phases of COVID-19. The material from the prospective study consisted of cDNA or gDNA derived from T cells, B-cell-depleted T cells, or PBMCs. The dataset comprised deeply sampled blood TCRbeta repertoires from subjects exposed to, actively infected with, or recovered from COVID-19. The repertoires were released in a freely available public database meant as a resource for research on the immune response to SARS-CoV-2. The samples were drawn from two sources: the first 160 participants of the ongoing ImmuneRACE study, and 1,000 to 1,500 subjects contributed by 6 global collaborators. Sample metadata almost always included a de-identified subject ID, COVID-19 status, age in years and sex. Where available, HLA class I and class II types were obtained from metadata supplied by the sample provider rather than from assay-based typing. Paper-wide results and their limitations: The quantity of clinical and demographic metadata differed by source and by participant and was supplied without curation.

Based on the germline V gene, the CDR1 and CDR2 sequences are MDHEN and SYDVKM. V is pruned by 5 bases and J by 2 bases, leaving 3 bases of the junction without a gene match. The CDR3 contains 14 residues, cysteine and phenylalanine counted. The only DNA kept is the CDR3, 42 bases in frame from the first base. The immunoSEQ Assay, a bias-controlled multiplex PCR, was used to amplify TCRbeta CDR3 regions from genomic DNA. In the source study's methods: Within the assay, amplification of reference gene primers was used to estimate how many nucleated cells each sample contained. Sequence reads were collapsed and filtered to measure the absolute abundance of every unique TCRbeta CDR3 rearrangement. For each sample, productive Simpson clonality was calculated as the square root of Simpson's diversity index across productive rearrangements. The immuneACCESS repertoire file appears here via TCRdb, limited to in-frame rearrangements. These files lack a portion of the clones; in checked studies, under half of the deficit traces to unresolved V genes, and the cause of the others is not known. The V and J calls and clone size were taken over from that table, and D and trimming were inferred from the DNA. The sample has 30,000 to 40,000 clones on record, about 85% of them singletons. The ten top clones hold 17% of the sample.

Collaborating institutions collected whole blood in K2EDTA tubes following their own protocols. For TCRbeta analysis, collaborators shipped samples in one of three forms: frozen whole blood, isolated PBMCs, or DNA extracted from either of those sample types. The sequence came from an older woman with active COVID-19. The rearrangement joined TRBV28 to TRBJ1-1; TRBD1 lines up with 9 middle nucleotides. Sequencing was carried out using peripheral blood. The DNA sequence follows: TGTGCCAGCAGTCGACAGGGGGGAAACACTGAAGCTTTCTTT. Protein translation: CASSRQGGNTEAFF.